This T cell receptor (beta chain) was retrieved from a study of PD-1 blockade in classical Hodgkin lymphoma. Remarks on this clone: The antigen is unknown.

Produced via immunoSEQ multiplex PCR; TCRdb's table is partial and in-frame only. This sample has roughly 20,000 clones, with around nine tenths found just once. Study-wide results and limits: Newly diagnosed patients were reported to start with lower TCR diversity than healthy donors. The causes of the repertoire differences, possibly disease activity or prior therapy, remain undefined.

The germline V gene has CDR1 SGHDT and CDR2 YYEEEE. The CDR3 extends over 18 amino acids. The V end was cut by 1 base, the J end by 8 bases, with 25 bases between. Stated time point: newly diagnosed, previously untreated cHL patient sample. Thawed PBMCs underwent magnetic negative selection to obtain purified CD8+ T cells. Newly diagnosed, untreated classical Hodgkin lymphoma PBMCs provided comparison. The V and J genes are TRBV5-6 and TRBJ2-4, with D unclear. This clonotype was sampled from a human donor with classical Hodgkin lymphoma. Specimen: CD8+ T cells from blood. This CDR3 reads CASSLQYPGSPPGDIQYF. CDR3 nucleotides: TGTGCCAGCAGCTTGCAATACCCCGGGTCCCCACCTGGGGACATTCAGTACTTC.